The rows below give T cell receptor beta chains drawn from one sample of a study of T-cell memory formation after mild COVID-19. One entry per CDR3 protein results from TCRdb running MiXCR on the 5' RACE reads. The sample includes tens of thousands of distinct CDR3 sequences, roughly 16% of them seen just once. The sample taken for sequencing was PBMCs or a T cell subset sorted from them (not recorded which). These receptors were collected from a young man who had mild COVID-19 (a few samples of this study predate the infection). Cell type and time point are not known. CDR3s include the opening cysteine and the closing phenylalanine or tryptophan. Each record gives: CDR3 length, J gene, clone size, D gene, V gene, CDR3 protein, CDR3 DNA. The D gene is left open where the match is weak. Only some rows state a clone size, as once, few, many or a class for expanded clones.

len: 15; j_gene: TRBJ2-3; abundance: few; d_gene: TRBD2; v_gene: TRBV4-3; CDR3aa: CASSPSGGGPDTQYF; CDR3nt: TGCGCCAGCAGCCCGAGCGGGGGGGGGCCAGATACGCAGTATTTT
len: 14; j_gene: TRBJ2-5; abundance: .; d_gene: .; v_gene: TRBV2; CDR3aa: CASNPVGGVETQYF; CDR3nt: TGTGCCAGCAACCCGGTCGGCGGGGTAGAGACCCAGTACTTC
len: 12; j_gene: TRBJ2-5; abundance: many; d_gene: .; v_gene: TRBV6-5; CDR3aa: CASSLDSETQYF; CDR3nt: TGTGCCAGCAGTTTAGACAGCGAGACCCAGTACTTC
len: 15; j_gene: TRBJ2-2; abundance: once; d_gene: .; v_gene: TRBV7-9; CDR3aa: CASSLEALVPGELFF; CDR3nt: TGTGCCAGCAGCTTAGAGGCTCTCGTCCCCGGGGAGCTGTTTTTT
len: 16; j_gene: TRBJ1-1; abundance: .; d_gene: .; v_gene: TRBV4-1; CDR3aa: CASSHLGQSLLTEAFF; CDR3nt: TGCGCCAGCAGCCACCTAGGACAGTCTCTTCTCACTGAAGCTTTCTTT
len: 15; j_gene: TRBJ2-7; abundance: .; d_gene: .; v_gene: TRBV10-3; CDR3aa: CAISEVDSPSYEQYF; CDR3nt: TGTGCCATCAGTGAAGTCGACAGCCCCTCCTACGAGCAGTACTTC
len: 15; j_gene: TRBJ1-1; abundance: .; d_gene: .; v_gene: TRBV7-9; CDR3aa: CASSLERGRGTEAFF; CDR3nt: TGTGCCAGCAGCTTAGAGCGGGGGCGGGGCACTGAAGCTTTCTTT
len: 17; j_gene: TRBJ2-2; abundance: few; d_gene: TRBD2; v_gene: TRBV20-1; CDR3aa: CSASLKRGTSNTGELFF; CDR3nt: TGCAGTGCTAGTCTTAAGCGGGGTACATCGAACACCGGGGAGCTGTTTTTT
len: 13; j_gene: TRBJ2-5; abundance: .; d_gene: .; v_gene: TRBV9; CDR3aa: CASSVVARGTQYF; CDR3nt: TGTGCCAGCAGCGTAGTGGCCCGTGGGACCCAGTACTTC
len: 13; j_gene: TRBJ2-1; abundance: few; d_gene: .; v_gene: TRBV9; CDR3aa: CASSSGTLHEQFF; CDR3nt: TGTGCCAGCAGCTCAGGGACTCTCCATGAGCAGTTCTTC
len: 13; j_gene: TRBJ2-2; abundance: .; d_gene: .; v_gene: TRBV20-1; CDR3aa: CSASAGDPGELFF; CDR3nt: TGCAGTGCTAGTGCCGGGGACCCCGGGGAGCTGTTTTTT
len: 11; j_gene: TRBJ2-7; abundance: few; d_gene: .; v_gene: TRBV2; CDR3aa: CASVSSYEQYF; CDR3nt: TGTGCCAGCGTTAGCTCCTACGAGCAGTACTTC
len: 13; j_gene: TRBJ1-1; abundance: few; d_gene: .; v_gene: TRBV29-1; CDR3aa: CSVNLQENTEAFF; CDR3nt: TGCAGCGTTAACCTACAGGAGAACACTGAAGCTTTCTTT
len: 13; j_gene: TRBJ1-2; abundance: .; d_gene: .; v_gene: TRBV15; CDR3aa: CATSRNRDYGYTF; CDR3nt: TGTGCCACCAGCCGGAACCGGGACTATGGCTACACCTTC
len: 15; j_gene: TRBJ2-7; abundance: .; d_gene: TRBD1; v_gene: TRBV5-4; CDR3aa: CASSITGTGSYEQYF; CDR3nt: TGTGCCAGCAGCATAACCGGGACAGGGTCCTACGAGCAGTACTTC
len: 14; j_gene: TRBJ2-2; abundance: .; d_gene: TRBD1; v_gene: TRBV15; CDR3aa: CATSRDRGPGELFF; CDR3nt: TGTGCCACCAGCAGAGACAGGGGGCCCGGGGAGCTGTTTTTT
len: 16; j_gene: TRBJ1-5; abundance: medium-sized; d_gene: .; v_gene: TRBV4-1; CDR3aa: CASSQDHGNLNQPQHF; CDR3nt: TGCGCCAGCAGCCAAGATCACGGGAACCTCAATCAGCCCCAGCATTTT
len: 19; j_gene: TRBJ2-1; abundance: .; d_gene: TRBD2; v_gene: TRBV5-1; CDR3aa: CASSLDGLASPGANNEQFF; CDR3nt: TGCGCCAGCAGCTTGGACGGACTAGCTTCTCCTGGGGCCAACAATGAGCAGTTCTTC
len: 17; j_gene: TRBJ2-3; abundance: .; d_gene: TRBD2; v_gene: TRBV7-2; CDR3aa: CASSLARGGPSTDTQYF; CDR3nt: TGTGCCAGCAGCTTAGCGCGGGGGGGCCCAAGCACAGATACGCAGTATTTT
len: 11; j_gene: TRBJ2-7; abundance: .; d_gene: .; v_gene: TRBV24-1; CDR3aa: CATSDGYEQYF; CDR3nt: TGTGCCACCAGTGACGGATACGAGCAGTACTTC
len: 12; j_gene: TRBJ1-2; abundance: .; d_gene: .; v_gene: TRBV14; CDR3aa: CASSQGIYGYTF; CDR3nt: TGTGCCAGCAGCCAGGGGATCTATGGCTACACCTTC
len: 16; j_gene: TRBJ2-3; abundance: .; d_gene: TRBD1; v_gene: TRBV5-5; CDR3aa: CASSLLQGALPDTQYF; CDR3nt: TGTGCCAGCAGCTTGTTGCAGGGGGCTCTACCAGATACGCAGTATTTT
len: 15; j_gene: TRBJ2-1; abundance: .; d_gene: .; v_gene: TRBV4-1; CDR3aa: CASSQVALGGNEQFF; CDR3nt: TGCGCCAGCAGCCAAGTAGCCTTGGGAGGCAATGAGCAGTTCTTC
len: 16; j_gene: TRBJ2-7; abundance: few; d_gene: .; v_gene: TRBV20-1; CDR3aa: CSARDISDGLSYEQYF; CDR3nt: TGCAGTGCTAGAGATATATCGGACGGCCTCTCCTACGAGCAGTACTTC
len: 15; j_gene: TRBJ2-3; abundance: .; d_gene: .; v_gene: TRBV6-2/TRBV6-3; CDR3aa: CASSPRTVPTDTQYF; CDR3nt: TGTGCCAGCAGCCCCCGGACAGTGCCCACAGATACGCAGTATTTT
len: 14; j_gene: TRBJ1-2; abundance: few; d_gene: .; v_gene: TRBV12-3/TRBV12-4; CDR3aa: CASSFFGWDYGYTF; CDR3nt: TGTGCCAGCAGTTTCTTTGGATGGGACTATGGCTACACCTTC
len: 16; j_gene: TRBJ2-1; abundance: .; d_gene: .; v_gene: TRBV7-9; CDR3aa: CASSSWAGSSYNEQFF; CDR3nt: TGTGCCAGCAGCTCATGGGCGGGGAGCTCCTACAATGAGCAGTTCTTC
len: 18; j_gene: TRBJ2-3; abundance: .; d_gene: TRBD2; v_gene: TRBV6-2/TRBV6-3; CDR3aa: CASRPTSEGFFGTDTQYF; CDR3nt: TGTGCCAGCAGGCCGACTAGCGAGGGATTTTTTGGCACAGATACGCAGTATTTT
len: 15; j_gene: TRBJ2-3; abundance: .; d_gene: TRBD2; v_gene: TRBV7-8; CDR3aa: CASSLVSGGSDTQYF; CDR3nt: TGTGCCAGCAGCTTAGTGAGCGGGGGGTCAGATACGCAGTATTTT
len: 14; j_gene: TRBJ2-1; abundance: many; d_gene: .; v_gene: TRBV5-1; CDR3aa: CASSLLGQYNEQFF; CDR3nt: TGCGCCAGCAGCTTGCTAGGACAGTACAATGAGCAGTTCTTC
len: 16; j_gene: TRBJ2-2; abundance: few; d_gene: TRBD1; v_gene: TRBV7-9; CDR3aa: CASSSPGTGYPGELFF; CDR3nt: TGTGCCAGCAGCTCCCCCGGGACAGGGTATCCCGGGGAGCTGTTTTTT
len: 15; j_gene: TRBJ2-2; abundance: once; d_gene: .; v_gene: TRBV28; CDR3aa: CASLGSGWNTGELFF; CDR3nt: TGTGCCAGCCTCGGGTCGGGATGGAACACCGGGGAGCTGTTTTTT
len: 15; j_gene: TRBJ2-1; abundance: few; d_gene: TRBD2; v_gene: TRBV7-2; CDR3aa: CASSNLAGGHNEQFF; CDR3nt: TGTGCCAGCAGCAATCTAGCGGGGGGGCACAATGAGCAGTTCTTC
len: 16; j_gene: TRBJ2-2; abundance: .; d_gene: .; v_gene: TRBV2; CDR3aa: CASSESLAGNTGELFF; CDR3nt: TGTGCCAGCAGTGAAAGCCTAGCTGGGAACACCGGGGAGCTGTTTTTT
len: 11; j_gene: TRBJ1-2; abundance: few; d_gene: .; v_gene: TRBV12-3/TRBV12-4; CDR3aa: CASSQGDGYTF; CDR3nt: TGTGCCAGCAGCCAAGGGGACGGCTACACCTTC
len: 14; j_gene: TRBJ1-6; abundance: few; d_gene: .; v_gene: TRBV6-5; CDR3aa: CASSYSGPNSPLHF; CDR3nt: TGTGCCAGCAGTTACTCAGGGCCAAATTCACCCCTCCACTTT
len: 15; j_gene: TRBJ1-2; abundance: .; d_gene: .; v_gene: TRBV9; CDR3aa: CASSVGQGGNYGYTF; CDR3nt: TGTGCCAGCAGCGTAGGTCAAGGAGGGAACTATGGCTACACCTTC